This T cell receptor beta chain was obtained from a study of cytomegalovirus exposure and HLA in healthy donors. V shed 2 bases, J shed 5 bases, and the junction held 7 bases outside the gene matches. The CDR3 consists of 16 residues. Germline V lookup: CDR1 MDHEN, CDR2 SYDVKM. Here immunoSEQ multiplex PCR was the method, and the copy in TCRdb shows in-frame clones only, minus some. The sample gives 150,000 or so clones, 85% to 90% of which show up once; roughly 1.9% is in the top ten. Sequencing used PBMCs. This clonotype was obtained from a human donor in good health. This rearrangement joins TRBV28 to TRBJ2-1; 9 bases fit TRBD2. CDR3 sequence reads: CASSLLLSGSNNEQFF. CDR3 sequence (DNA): TGTGCCAGCAGTTTACTGCTTAGCGGGAGCAACAATGAGCAGTTCTTC. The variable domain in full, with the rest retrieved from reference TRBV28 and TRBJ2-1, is DVKVTQSSRYLVKRTGEKVFLECVQDMDHENMFWYRQDPGLGLRLIYFSYDVKMKEKGDIPEGYSVSREKKERFSLILESASTNQTSMYLCASSLLLSGSNNEQFFGPGTRLTVL.